This entry is about one T cell receptor beta chain. A second PCR of about 6 to 11 cycles used a sample-barcoded 5' primer and a J-beta primer mix. TCRdb analysed the 5' RACE reads with MiXCR anew, one entry per CDR3 protein. The sample has over 750,000 distinct CDR3 sequences, 25% seen once; the top ten hold around 9.2%. V was trimmed by 3 bases and J by 2 bases, leaving 7 bases between them. Looked up from germline, CDR1 is SGHRS and CDR2 is YFSETQ. The CDR3 runs 13 residues. The source of the sample is a study of blood T cells in healthy people across ages. These same records also appear under a second study, on T cells of mothers and their children.

The TCR was taken from a boy aged 5-17 years in good health. The chain links TRBV5-1 to TRBJ2-3, with no clear D. The sample taken for sequencing was blood. Written as DNA, the CDR3 is TGCGCCAGCAGCTCGCGAACCACAGATACGCAGTATTTT. Its translation is CASSSRTTDTQYF.